The clone carrying this T cell receptor beta chain was seen a handful of times. The sample originates from a study of patients and donors after allogeneic stem cell transplantation. In TCRdb, the RT-PCR reads were re-called with MiXCR into one record per CDR3 protein. The table includes about 410,000 distinct CDR3 sequences, 16% detected once. The CDR3 is made up of 16 amino acids. Sequencing used blood, either unsorted or a sorted T cell fraction (not recorded which). This chain connects TRBV21-1 to TRBJ2-7; TRBD2, the table's D call, was not compared with the DNA. TRBV21-1 is a documented pseudogene. This sequence originates from a human donor who was either an allogeneic HSCT recipient or a stem cell or donor lymphocyte infusion donor (not recorded which). It is not recorded whose cells these are; they may come from a transplant donor. CDR3 in DNA: TGTGCCAGCAGCATATCGGGGGCTAGCGGGTGCTACGAGCAGTACTTC. Translation gives CASSISGASGCYEQYF.